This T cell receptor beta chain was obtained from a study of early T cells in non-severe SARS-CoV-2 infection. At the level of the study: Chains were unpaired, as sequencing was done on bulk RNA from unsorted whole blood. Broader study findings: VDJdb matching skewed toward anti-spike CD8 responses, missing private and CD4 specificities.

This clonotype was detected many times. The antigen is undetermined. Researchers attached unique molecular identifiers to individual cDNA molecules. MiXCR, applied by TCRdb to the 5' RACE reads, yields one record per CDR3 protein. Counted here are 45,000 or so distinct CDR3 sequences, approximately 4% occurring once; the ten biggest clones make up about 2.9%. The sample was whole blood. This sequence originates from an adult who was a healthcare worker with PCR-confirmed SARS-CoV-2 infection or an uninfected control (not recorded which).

The CDR3 here is CASSPGTGVPPQHF. The CDR3, as DNA: TGTGCCAGTAGCCCCGGGACAGGGGTACCGCCCCAGCATTTT. The chain recombines TRBV19 with TRBJ1-5; TRBD1 matches at 10 bases. CDR1 is LNHDA, CDR2 SQIVND, per germline (reference sequence). There are 14 residues in the CDR3. The ends lost 6 bases at V and 9 bases at J; junction bases unmatched: 8.